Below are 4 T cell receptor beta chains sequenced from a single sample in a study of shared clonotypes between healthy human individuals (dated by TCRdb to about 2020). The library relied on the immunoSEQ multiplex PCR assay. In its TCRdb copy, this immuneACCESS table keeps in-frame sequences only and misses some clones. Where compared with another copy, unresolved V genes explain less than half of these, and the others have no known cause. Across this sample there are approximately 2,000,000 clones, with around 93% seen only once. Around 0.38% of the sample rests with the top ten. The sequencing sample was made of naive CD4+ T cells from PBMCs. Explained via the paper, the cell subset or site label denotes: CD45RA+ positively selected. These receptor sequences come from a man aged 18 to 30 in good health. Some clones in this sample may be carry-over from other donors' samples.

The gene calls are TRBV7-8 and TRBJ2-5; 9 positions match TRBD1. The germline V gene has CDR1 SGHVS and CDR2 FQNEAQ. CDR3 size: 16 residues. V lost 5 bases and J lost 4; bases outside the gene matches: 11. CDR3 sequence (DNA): TGTGCCAGCAGCCGAGCCGGGACAGGGATACGAGAGACCCAGTACTTC. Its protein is CASSRAGTGIRETQYF.

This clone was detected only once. Written as DNA, the CDR3 is TGTGCCAGCACCAATCGAGGGGACGAGCAGTACTTC. Encoded protein: CASTNRGDEQYF. This chain connects TRBV6-5 to TRBJ2-7; D tentatively reads TRBD1 or TRBD2 (5 bases each). Germline assignment: CDR1 MNHEY and CDR2 SVGAGI. CDR3 size: 12 residues. Trimming took off 7 bases at V and 5 bases at J, with 12 bases between the two ends.

The CDR3 DNA reads TGTGCCAGCAGCTTTAGCAGGAACACCGGGGAGCTGTTTTTT. Translation gives CASSFSRNTGELFF. The chain employs TRBV14 and TRBJ2-2; D not certain. This CDR3 region has 14 residues. V lost 5 bases, J lost 1 base, and 8 bases lay in between. From germline, CDR1 is SGHDN and CDR2 FVKESK.

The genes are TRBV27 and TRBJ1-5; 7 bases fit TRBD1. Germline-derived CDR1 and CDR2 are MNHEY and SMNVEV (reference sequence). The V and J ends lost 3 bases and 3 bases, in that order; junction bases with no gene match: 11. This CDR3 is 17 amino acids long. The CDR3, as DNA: TGTGCCAGCAGTTTTCAGTACAGGGGTGCGGCCAATCAGCCCCAGCATTTT. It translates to CASSFQYRGAANQPQHF.